The sequence of this T cell receptor beta chain was determined in a study of T-cell memory formation after mild COVID-19. This clonotype was counted a few times. The CDR3 loop spans 15 amino acids. Trimming took off 3 bases at V and 4 bases at J, with 15 bases between the two ends. TCRdb recomputed calls from the 5' RACE reads with MiXCR, one row per CDR3 protein. The sample has roughly 280,000 distinct CDR3 sequences; approximately 8.4% are singletons. The sequencing sample was made of PBMCs or a T cell subset sorted from them (not recorded which). This TCR was sampled from a young man who had mild COVID-19 (a few samples of this study predate the infection). Cell type and time point are not known. The chain has TRBV12-3 or TRBV12-4 and TRBJ1-2; D is undetermined. This chain's CDR3 is CASSLRVSTLYGYTF. Written as DNA, the CDR3 is TGTGCCAGCAGTTTGAGGGTCTCTACCCTCTATGGCTACACCTTC.